This T cell receptor beta chain was obtained from a study of blood T cell repertoires in COVID-19. Looking at the study overall: The study drew acute and convalescent COVID-19 samples from the United States, Italy and Spain. Sources were T cells, B-cell-depleted T cells, or PBMCs; the material itself was cDNA or gDNA.

This clone was counted a single time. The CDR3 spans 13 residues. V lost 0 bases, J lost 9 bases, and 10 bases lay in between. The germline CDR1 and CDR2 sequences are SGHRS and YFSETQ. Authors' data handling: It was from reference gene primer amplification that nucleated cell counts were estimated. This table comes from immunoSEQ multiplex PCR, and its TCRdb copy is limited to in-frame clones, with some not included. The V and J calls and clone size were taken over from that table, and D and trimming were inferred from the DNA. Among approximately 160,000 clones, over 60% were seen once, and the ten largest hold roughly 7.5%.

Sequencing used peripheral blood. This receptor was obtained from a man in his sixties with acute or convalescent COVID-19. The chain uses TRBV5-1 and TRBJ2-1, with D perhaps TRBD2 (6 bases). The CDR3 reads CASSLASGVEQFF. For the CDR3, the DNA is TGCGCCAGCAGCTTGGCCTCGGGGGTTGAGCAGTTCTTC.